This paragraph covers one T cell receptor (beta chain) sequence. Antigen: not known. The CDR3 sequence is 11 residues long. Trimming took off 2 bases at V and 8 bases at J, with 6 bases between the two ends. Germline-derived CDR1 and CDR2 are ENHRY and SYGVKD. This specimen belongs to a study of T cell repertoires in cytomegalovirus infection. Using its own MiXCR run on the reads, TCRdb lists one record per CDR3 protein. The sample has hundreds of thousands of distinct CDR3 sequences, roughly 26% seen once. Whole-study results and caveats: What dominated the ex vivo response were HLA-C-restricted CMV-specific TCR beta clonotypes.

This TCR was sampled from a human donor in good health (CMV status not recorded). Some clones in this sample may be carry-over from other donors' samples. The rearrangement joins TRBV10-3 to TRBJ1-1; D gene ambiguous. Material for sequencing was CD8+ T cells from PBMCs. CDR3 bases: TGTGCCATCAGTGAGAAGGGAGAAGCTTTCTTT. Its protein is CAISEKGEAFF.